The rows below give T cell receptor beta chains drawn from one sample of a study of technical replicates of blood from several donors. The data were produced by immunoSEQ multiplex PCR, yet TCRdb's version contains in-frame clones alone and is incomplete. The sample yields about 66,000 clones, roughly 90% seen once. What was sequenced was PBMCs. These receptors were taken from a human donor in good health. Some clones in this sample may be carry-over from other donors' samples. CDR3s leave out the opening cysteine and the closing phenylalanine or tryptophan.

TRBJ2-5 13 TRBV4-3 ASSQGLAGMETQY
TRBJ2-1 13 TRBV7-8 ASSRFTRAYNEQF
TRBJ1-2 9 TRBV6-5 ASSPLYGYT
TRBJ2-1 14 TRBV7-3 ASSSLAGHSYNEQF
TRBJ1-2 11 TRBV27 ASSLQGVGGYT
TRBJ1-4 12 TRBV7-2 ASSLWGVNEKLF
TRBJ2-3 12 TRBV2 ASSDRGYRDTQY
TRBJ1-1 11 TRBV5-6 ATGRDMNTEAF
TRBJ2-1 10 TRBV10-3 AITGGNNEQF
TRBJ2-7 15 TRBV7-9 ASSLGFLAGGLYEQY
TRBJ2-1 20 TRBV30 AWYSTRPGLPYQRGSYNEQF
TRBJ1-2 10 TRBV29-1 SVGQPRGGYT
TRBJ2-1 13 TRBV7-2 ASSFTGTSGNEQF
TRBJ1-4 13 TRBV4-1 ASSQGGQVNEKLF
TRBJ1-6 11 TRBV13 ASSTYRVSPLH
TRBJ1-2 11 TRBV30 AWSVSGNYGYT
TRBJ2-7 12 TRBV5-1 ASSSSPGTYEQY